The T cell receptor beta chain under discussion was sequenced for a study of cytomegalovirus exposure and HLA in healthy donors. Whole-study findings and limits: Reported results showed that the classifier diagnosed cytomegalovirus status with high specificity and sensitivity. In a later analysis, across HLA loci, associated TCR counts were highest for DRB1, lowest for HLA-C.

With regard to this clone: What it recognizes is unknown.

PCR involved 60 Vbeta and 13 Jbeta primers. Produced via immunoSEQ multiplex PCR; TCRdb's table is partial and in-frame only. The sample yields tens of thousands of clones, roughly two thirds seen once. This CDR3 is built from 15 residues. The germline V gene encodes CDR1 SGHTA and CDR2 FQGTGA. The V end lost 1 base, the J end lost 8 bases, and 15 bases lay between the germline ends. The TCR was taken from a woman in her forties or fifties in good health and CMV-seropositive. The sequenced sample consisted of PBMCs. The chain couples TRBV7-3 to TRBJ2-1; tentatively, D is TRBD2 (6 bases). The CDR3 region has the DNA TGTGCCAGCAGCTTAAGTCCCCAGCGGGTTGATGAGCAGTTCTTC. Translating gives CASSLSPQRVDEQFF.